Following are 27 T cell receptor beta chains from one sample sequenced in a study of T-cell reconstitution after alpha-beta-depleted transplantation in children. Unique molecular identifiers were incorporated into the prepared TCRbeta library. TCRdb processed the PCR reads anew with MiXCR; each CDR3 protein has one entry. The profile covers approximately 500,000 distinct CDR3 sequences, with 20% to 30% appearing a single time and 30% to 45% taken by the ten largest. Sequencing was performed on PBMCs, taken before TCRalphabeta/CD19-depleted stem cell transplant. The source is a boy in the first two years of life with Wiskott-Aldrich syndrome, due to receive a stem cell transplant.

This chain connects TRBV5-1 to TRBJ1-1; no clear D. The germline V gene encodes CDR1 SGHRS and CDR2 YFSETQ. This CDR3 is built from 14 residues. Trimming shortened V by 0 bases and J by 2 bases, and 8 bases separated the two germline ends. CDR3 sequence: CASSLETRNTEAFF. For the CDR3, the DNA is TGCGCCAGCAGCTTGGAAACCAGAAACACTGAAGCTTTCTTT.

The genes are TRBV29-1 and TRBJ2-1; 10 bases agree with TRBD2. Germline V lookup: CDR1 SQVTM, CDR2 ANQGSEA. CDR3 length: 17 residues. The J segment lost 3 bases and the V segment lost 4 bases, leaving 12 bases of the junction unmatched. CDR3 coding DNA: TGCAGCGTTGGGGGCCCCAAGCGGGAGGGTCGCTACAATGAGCAGTTCTTC. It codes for CSVGGPKREGRYNEQFF.

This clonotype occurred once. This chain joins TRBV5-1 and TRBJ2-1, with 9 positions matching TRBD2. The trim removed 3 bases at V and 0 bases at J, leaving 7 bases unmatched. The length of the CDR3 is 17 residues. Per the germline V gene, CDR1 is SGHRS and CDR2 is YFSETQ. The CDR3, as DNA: TGCGCCAGCAGCTGGGGGGCTAGCGGGATCTCCTACAATGAGCAGTTCTTC. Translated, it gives CASSWGASGISYNEQFF.

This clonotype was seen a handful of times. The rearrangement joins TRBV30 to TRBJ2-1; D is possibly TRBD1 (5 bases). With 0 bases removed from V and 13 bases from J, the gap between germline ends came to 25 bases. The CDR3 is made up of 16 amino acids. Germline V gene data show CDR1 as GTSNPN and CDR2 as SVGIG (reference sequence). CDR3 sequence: CAWSVVWGLGPGPQFF. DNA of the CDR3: TGTGCCTGGAGTGTAGTGTGGGGCCTAGGCCCTGGCCCCCAGTTCTTC.

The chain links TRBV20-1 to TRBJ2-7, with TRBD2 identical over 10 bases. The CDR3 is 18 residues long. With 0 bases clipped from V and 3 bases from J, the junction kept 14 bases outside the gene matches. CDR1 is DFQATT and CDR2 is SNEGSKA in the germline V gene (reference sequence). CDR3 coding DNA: TGCAGTGCTAGAGATCTAGGTTGGGCTAGCGGGAGAAGCTACGAGCAGTACTTC. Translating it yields CSARDLGWASGRSYEQYF.

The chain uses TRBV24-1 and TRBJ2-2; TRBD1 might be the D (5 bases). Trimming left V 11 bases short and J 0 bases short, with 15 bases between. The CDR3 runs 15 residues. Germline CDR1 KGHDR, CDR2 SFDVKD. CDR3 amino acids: CAITKTAPNTGELFF. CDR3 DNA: TGTGCCATAACGAAGACAGCCCCGAACACCGGGGAGCTGTTTTTT.

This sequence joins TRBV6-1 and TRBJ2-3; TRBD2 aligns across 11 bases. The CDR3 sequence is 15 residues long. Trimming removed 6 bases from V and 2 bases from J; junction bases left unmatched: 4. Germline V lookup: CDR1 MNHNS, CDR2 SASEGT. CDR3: CASRLAGVVTDTQYF. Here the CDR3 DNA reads TGTGCCAGCAGACTAGCGGGAGTTGTCACAGATACGCAGTATTTT.

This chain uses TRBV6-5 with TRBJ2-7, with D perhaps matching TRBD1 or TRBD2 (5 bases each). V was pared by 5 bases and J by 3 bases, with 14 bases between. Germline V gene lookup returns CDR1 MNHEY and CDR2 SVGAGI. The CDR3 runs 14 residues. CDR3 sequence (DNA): TGTGCCAGCAGTATACGGGACCGAAACTACGAGCAGTACTTC. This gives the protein CASSIRDRNYEQYF.

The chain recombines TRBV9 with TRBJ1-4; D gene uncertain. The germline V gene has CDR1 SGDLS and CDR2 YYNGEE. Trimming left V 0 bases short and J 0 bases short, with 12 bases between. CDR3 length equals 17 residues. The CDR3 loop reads CASSVGPGDSTNEKLFF. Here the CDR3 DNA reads TGTGCCAGCAGCGTAGGTCCGGGAGACTCAACTAATGAAAAACTGTTTTTT. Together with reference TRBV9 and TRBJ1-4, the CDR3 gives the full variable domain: DSGVTQTPKHLITATGQRVTLRCSPRSGDLSVYWYQQSLDQGLQFLIQYYNGEERAKGNILERFSAQQFPDLHSELNLSSLELGDSALYFCASSVGPGDSTNEKLFFGSGTQLSVL.

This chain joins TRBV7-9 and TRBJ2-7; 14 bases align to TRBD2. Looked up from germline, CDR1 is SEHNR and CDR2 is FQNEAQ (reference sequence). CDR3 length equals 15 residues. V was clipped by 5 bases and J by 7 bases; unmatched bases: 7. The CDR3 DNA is TGTGCCAGCAGCCCGCGGGGACTAGCGGGAGATGAGCAGTACTTC. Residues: CASSPRGLAGDEQYF. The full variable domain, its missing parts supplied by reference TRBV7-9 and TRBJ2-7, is DTGVSQNPRHKITKRGQNVTFRCDPISEHNRLYWYRQTLGQGPEFLTYFQNEAQLEKSRLLSDRFSAERPKGSFSTLEIQRTEQGDSAMYLCASSPRGLAGDEQYFGPGTRLTVT.

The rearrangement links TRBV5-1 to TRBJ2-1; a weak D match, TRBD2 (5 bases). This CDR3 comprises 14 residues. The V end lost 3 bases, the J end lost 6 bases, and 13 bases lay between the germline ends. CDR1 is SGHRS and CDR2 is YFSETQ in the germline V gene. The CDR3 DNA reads TGCGCCAGCAGCTCCGGGGTTCTGGGCAATGAGCAGTTCTTC. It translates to CASSSGVLGNEQFF. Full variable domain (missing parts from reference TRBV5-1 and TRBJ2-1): KAGVTQTPRYLIKTRGQQVTLSCSPISGHRSVSWYQQTPGQGLQFLFEYFSETQRNKGNFPGRFSGRQFSNSRSEMNVSTLELGDSALYLCASSSGVLGNEQFFGPGTRLTVL.

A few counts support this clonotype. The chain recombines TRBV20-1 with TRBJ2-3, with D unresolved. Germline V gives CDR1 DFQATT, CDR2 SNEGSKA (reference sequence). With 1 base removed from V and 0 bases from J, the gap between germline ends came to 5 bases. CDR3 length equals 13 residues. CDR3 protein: CSARGSSTDTQYF. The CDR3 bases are TGCAGTGCTAGAGGATCTAGCACAGATACGCAGTATTTT.

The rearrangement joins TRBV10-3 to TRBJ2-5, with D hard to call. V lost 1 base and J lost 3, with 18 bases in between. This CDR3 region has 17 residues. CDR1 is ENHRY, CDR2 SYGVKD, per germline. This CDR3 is CAISEFEFSVGKETQYF. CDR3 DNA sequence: TGTGCCATCAGTGAGTTTGAGTTCTCCGTTGGGAAAGAGACCCAGTACTTC.

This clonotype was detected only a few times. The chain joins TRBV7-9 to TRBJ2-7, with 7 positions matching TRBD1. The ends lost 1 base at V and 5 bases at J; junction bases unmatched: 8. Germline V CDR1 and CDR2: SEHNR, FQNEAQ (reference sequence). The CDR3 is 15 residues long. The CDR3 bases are TGTGCCAGCAGCTTAGGGGGGACAGAGATCCACGAGCAGTACTTC. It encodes CASSLGGTEIHEQYF.

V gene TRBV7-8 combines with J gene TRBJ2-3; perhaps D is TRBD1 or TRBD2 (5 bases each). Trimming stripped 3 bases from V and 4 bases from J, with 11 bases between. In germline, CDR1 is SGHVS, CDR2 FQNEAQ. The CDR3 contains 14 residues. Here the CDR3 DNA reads TGTGCCAGCAGCTTTAGAGGGGTTGCAGATACGCAGTATTTT. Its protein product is CASSFRGVADTQYF.

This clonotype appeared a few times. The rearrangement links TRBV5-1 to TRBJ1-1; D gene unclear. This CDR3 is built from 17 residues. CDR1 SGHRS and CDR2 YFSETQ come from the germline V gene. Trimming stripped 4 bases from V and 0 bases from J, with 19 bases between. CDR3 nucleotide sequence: TGCGCCAGCAGCCTGGGGTTGGGAGCAGAGATGAACACTGAAGCTTTCTTT. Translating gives CASSLGLGAEMNTEAFF.

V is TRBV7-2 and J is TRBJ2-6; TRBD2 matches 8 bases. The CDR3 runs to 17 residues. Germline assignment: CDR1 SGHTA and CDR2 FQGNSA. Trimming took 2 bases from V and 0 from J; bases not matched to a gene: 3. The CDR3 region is CASSLTSGPSGANVLTF. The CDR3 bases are TGTGCCAGCAGCTTAACTAGCGGCCCCTCTGGGGCCAACGTCCTGACTTTC.

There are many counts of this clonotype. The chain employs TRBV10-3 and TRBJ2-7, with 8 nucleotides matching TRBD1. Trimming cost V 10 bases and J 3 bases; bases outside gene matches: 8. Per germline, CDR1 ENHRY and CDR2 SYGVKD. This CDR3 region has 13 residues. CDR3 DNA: TGTGCCACCACCAGAACAGGGGGCTACGAGCAGTACTTC. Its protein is CATTRTGGYEQYF.

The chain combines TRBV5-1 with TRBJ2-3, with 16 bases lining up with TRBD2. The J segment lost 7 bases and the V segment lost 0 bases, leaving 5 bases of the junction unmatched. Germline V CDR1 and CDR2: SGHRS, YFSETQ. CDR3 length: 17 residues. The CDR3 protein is CASSLAGTSGRVYTQYF. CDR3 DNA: TGCGCCAGCAGCTTGGCCGGGACTAGCGGGAGGGTATATACGCAGTATTTT.

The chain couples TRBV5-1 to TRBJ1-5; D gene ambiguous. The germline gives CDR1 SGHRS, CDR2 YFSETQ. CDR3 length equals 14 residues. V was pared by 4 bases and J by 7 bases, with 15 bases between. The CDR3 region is CASSPLGGYQPQHF. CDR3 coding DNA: TGCGCCAGCAGCCCTTTGGGAGGGTACCAGCCCCAGCATTTT.

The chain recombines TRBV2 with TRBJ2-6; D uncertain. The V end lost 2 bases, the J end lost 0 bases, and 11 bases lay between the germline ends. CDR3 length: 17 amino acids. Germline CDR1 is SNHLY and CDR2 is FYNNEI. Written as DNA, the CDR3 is TGTGCCAGCAGTGAAAGGCGGTCGAGCTCTGGGGCCAACGTCCTGACTTTC. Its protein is CASSERRSSSGANVLTF.

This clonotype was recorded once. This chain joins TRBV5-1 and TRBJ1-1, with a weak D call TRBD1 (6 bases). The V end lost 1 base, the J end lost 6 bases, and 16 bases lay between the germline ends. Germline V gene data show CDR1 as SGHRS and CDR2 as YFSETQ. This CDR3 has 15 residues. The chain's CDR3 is CASSLMLQGGAEAFF. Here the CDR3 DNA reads TGCGCCAGCAGCTTGATGTTACAGGGAGGCGCTGAAGCTTTCTTT.

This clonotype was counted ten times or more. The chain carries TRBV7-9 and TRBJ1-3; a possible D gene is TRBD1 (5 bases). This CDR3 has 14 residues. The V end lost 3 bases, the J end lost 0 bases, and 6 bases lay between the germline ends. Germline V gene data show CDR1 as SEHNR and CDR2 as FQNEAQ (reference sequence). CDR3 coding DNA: TGTGCCAGCAGCTTGACAGCCTCTGGAAACACCATATATTTT. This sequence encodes CASSLTASGNTIYF.

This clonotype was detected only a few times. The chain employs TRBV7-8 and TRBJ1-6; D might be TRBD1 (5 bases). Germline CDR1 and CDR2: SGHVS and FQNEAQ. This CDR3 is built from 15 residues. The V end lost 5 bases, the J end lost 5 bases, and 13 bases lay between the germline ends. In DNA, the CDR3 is TGTGCCAGCAGCCAGGGACCCTGGAATAATTCACCCCTCCACTTT. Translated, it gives CASSQGPWNNSPLHF. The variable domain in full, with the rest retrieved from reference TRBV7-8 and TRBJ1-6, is GAGVSQSPRYKVAKRGQDVALRCDPISGHVSLFWYQQALGQGPEFLTYFQNEAQLDKSGLPSDRFFAERPEGSVSTLKIQRTQQEDSAVYLCASSQGPWNNSPLHFGNGTRLTVT.

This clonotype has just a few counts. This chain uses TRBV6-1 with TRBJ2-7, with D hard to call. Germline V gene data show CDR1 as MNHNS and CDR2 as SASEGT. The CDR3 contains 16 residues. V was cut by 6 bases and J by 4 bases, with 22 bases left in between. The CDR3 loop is CASSLSPGNPRYEQYF. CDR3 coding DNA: TGTGCCAGCAGCCTAAGTCCGGGCAATCCTAGATACGAGCAGTACTTC.

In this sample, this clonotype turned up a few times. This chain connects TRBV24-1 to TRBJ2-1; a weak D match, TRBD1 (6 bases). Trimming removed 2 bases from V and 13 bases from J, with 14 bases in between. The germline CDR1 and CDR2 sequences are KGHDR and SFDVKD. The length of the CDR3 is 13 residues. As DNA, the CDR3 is TGTGCCACCAGTGATTCGAGGACAGTGGATCAGTTCTTC. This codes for CATSDSRTVDQFF.

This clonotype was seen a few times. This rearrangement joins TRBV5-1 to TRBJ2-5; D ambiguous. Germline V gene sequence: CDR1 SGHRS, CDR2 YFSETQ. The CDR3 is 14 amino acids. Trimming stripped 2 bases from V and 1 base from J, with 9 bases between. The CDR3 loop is CASSFLDLQETQYF. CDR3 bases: TGCGCCAGCAGCTTCTTGGACCTCCAAGAGACCCAGTACTTC.